This is a list of T cell receptor beta chains from one sample in a study of cytomegalovirus exposure and HLA in healthy donors. Only in-frame clones appear in the TCRdb table, and some are missing; sequencing was by immunoSEQ multiplex PCR. Of tens of thousands of clones in the sample, 80% to 90% were seen once. Input material: PBMCs. The receptor source for this set is a woman under 30 in good health and CMV-seronegative. CDR3s include the opening cysteine and the closing phenylalanine or tryptophan. D genes are given only for firm matches. Not every row has a clone size; where given, it reads once, few, many or a size class.

v_gene: TRBV5-6
d_gene: .
abundance: many
j_gene: TRBJ1-3
CDR3nt: TGTGCCAGCAGCAAAGGACTCTCTGGAAACACCATATATTTT
CDR3aa: CASSKGLSGNTIYF

v_gene: TRBV9
d_gene: TRBD2
abundance: .
j_gene: TRBJ2-3
CDR3nt: TGTGCCAGCAGCGTAGCCGGGGGGGCTTTAGATACGCAGTATTTT
CDR3aa: CASSVAGGALDTQYF

v_gene: TRBV7-2
d_gene: TRBD2
abundance: .
j_gene: TRBJ2-7
CDR3nt: TGTGCCAGCAGCTTAGGAGCGGGGGCGATCTACGAGCAGTACTTC
CDR3aa: CASSLGAGAIYEQYF

v_gene: TRBV19
d_gene: .
abundance: .
j_gene: TRBJ1-1
CDR3nt: TGTGCCAGTAATTCCTTAGCGCGGGGTGCGGACACTGAAGCTTTCTTT
CDR3aa: CASNSLARGADTEAFF

v_gene: TRBV5-6
d_gene: .
abundance: .
j_gene: TRBJ2-2
CDR3nt: TGTGCCAGCAGCTTGGGCTCAGCGGTCAACACCGGGGAGCTGTTTTTT
CDR3aa: CASSLGSAVNTGELFF

v_gene: TRBV27
d_gene: .
abundance: .
j_gene: TRBJ1-5
CDR3nt: TGTGCCAGCAGCCCAGACACCGGTTCACGGCAGCCCCAGCATTTT
CDR3aa: CASSPDTGSRQPQHF

v_gene: TRBV6-1
d_gene: TRBD1
abundance: .
j_gene: TRBJ1-2
CDR3nt: TGTGCCAGCAGCACAGGGGCTAACTATGGCTACACCTTC
CDR3aa: CASSTGANYGYTF

v_gene: TRBV15
d_gene: .
abundance: .
j_gene: TRBJ2-3
CDR3nt: TGTGCCACCAGCACAAGCTACACAGATACGCAGTATTTT
CDR3aa: CATSTSYTDTQYF

v_gene: TRBV7-2
d_gene: TRBD2
abundance: .
j_gene: TRBJ2-7
CDR3nt: TGTGCCAGCAGCCAAGCGGGGGCCTATATCTACGAGCAGTACTTC
CDR3aa: CASSQAGAYIYEQYF

v_gene: TRBV19
d_gene: .
abundance: .
j_gene: TRBJ2-7
CDR3nt: TGTGCCAGTAGCGAGACAGGTCGGTCCTACGAGCAGTACTTC
CDR3aa: CASSETGRSYEQYF

v_gene: TRBV10-3
d_gene: .
abundance: .
j_gene: TRBJ1-2
CDR3nt: TGTGCCATCAGTGAAGCAGGGTTGAACTATGGCTACACCTTC
CDR3aa: CAISEAGLNYGYTF

v_gene: TRBV10-1
d_gene: .
abundance: .
j_gene: TRBJ1-2
CDR3nt: TGCGCCAGCAGTGAATCTAACGGGGACTATGGCTACACCTTC
CDR3aa: CASSESNGDYGYTF

v_gene: TRBV15
d_gene: TRBD1
abundance: .
j_gene: TRBJ1-1
CDR3nt: TGTGCCACCAGCAGACCACAGGGGAAGGATGAAGCTTTCTTT
CDR3aa: CATSRPQGKDEAFF

v_gene: TRBV28
d_gene: TRBD1
abundance: .
j_gene: TRBJ2-7
CDR3nt: TGTGCCAGCTACACCGGGACAGGCTCCTACGAGCAGTACTTC
CDR3aa: CASYTGTGSYEQYF

v_gene: TRBV5-1
d_gene: .
abundance: .
j_gene: TRBJ1-2
CDR3nt: TGCGCCAGCAGCGGTATCCCGGACAGCATTATGGGCTACACCTTC
CDR3aa: CASSGIPDSIMGYTF

v_gene: TRBV28
d_gene: TRBD1
abundance: .
j_gene: TRBJ2-7
CDR3nt: TGTGCCAGCAGTTTTTCCGGGACAGCTTACGAGCAGTACTTC
CDR3aa: CASSFSGTAYEQYF

v_gene: TRBV9
d_gene: TRBD2
abundance: .
j_gene: TRBJ2-3
CDR3nt: TGTGCCAGCAAAAAGCGGGACGGTAGCACAGATACGCAGTATTTT
CDR3aa: CASKKRDGSTDTQYF

v_gene: TRBV4-3
d_gene: TRBD1
abundance: .
j_gene: TRBJ1-6
CDR3nt: TGCGCCAGCAGCCAAGAGCGGACAGGGGGTTCACCCCTCCACTTT
CDR3aa: CASSQERTGGSPLHF

v_gene: TRBV7-3
d_gene: TRBD2
abundance: .
j_gene: TRBJ2-1
CDR3nt: TGTGCCAGCAGCCGACTACCGGGACTAGCGGACCCTATAAGCAACAATGAGCAGTTCTTC
CDR3aa: CASSRLPGLADPISNNEQFF

v_gene: TRBV5-1
d_gene: TRBD1
abundance: .
j_gene: TRBJ2-2
CDR3nt: TGCGCCAGCAGCACGCCGGGACAGGGTTTAGGCACCGGGGAGCTGTTTTTT
CDR3aa: CASSTPGQGLGTGELFF

v_gene: TRBV19
d_gene: .
abundance: .
j_gene: TRBJ1-1
CDR3nt: TGTGCCAGTAGTATAAGGGGAGGGAACACTGAAGCTTTCTTT
CDR3aa: CASSIRGGNTEAFF

v_gene: TRBV5-3
d_gene: TRBD1
abundance: .
j_gene: TRBJ1-1
CDR3nt: TGTGCCAGAAGCGAAGGGGACAGGGTGGACACTGAAGCTTTCTTT
CDR3aa: CARSEGDRVDTEAFF

v_gene: TRBV7-3
d_gene: TRBD1
abundance: .
j_gene: TRBJ2-1
CDR3nt: TGTGCCAGCAGCACTCGACAGGGATTCGACAATGAGCAGTTCTTC
CDR3aa: CASSTRQGFDNEQFF

v_gene: TRBV18
d_gene: TRBD2
abundance: .
j_gene: TRBJ2-7
CDR3nt: TGTGCCAGCTCACCGAAACAAGCGGGAGGGCCGAGAGAGCAGTACTTC
CDR3aa: CASSPKQAGGPREQYF

v_gene: TRBV5-1
d_gene: TRBD2
abundance: .
j_gene: TRBJ2-7
CDR3nt: TGCGCCAGCAGCTACACGCCCTTGACTAGCGGTTCCTACGAGCAGTACTTC
CDR3aa: CASSYTPLTSGSYEQYF

v_gene: TRBV15
d_gene: .
abundance: .
j_gene: TRBJ2-1
CDR3nt: TGTGCCACCACCAGGGACACATATAATGAGCAGTTCTTC
CDR3aa: CATTRDTYNEQFF

v_gene: TRBV4-2
d_gene: .
abundance: .
j_gene: TRBJ1-2
CDR3nt: TGTGCCAGCAGCCAAGATATGTCAGCTAACTATGGCTACACCTTC
CDR3aa: CASSQDMSANYGYTF

v_gene: TRBV5-6
d_gene: .
abundance: .
j_gene: TRBJ2-1
CDR3nt: TGTGCCAGCAGCTTGGACCTCCTCAGCTCCTACAATGAGCAGTTCTTC
CDR3aa: CASSLDLLSSYNEQFF

v_gene: TRBV19
d_gene: .
abundance: .
j_gene: TRBJ2-3
CDR3nt: TGTGCCAGTAGTATAGATCCAGCTAGCTATACGCAGTATTTT
CDR3aa: CASSIDPASYTQYF

v_gene: TRBV4-2
d_gene: .
abundance: .
j_gene: TRBJ1-2
CDR3nt: TGTGCCAGCAGCCAAGATCAAATCGCCGGGGGCTACACCTTC
CDR3aa: CASSQDQIAGGYTF

v_gene: TRBV10-3
d_gene: TRBD1
abundance: .
j_gene: TRBJ1-3
CDR3nt: TGTGCCACAGAGACAGGGGGCGGAAACACCATATATTTT
CDR3aa: CATETGGGNTIYF

v_gene: TRBV9
d_gene: TRBD2
abundance: .
j_gene: TRBJ2-3
CDR3nt: TGTGCCAGCAGCGTAGAGGCGGGGGTCACAGATACGCAGTATTTT
CDR3aa: CASSVEAGVTDTQYF

v_gene: TRBV5-1
d_gene: TRBD1
abundance: .
j_gene: TRBJ1-1
CDR3nt: TGCGCCAGCAATGCCGGGACAGGGTACACCCTGTCGAACACTGAAGCTTTCTTT
CDR3aa: CASNAGTGYTLSNTEAFF

v_gene: TRBV21-1
d_gene: .
abundance: .
j_gene: TRBJ2-3
CDR3nt: TGTGCCAGCAGCAAACGGCCTAGCGGGAGCACAGATACGCAGTATTTT
CDR3aa: CASSKRPSGSTDTQYF

v_gene: TRBV18
d_gene: .
abundance: .
j_gene: TRBJ2-1
CDR3nt: TGTGCCAGCTCACCACTTGCGAGCTCCTACAATGAGCAGTTCTTC
CDR3aa: CASSPLASSYNEQFF

v_gene: TRBV29-1
d_gene: .
abundance: .
j_gene: TRBJ1-2
CDR3nt: TGCAGCGTTGCACTTCAAGGGGGTTTTAACTATGGCTACACCTTC
CDR3aa: CSVALQGGFNYGYTF

v_gene: TRBV19
d_gene: .
abundance: .
j_gene: TRBJ1-5
CDR3nt: TGTGCCAGTAAAGGGGAAGGTCAGCCCCAGCATTTT
CDR3aa: CASKGEGQPQHF

v_gene: TRBV30
d_gene: .
abundance: .
j_gene: TRBJ1-1
CDR3nt: TGTGCCTGGAGTCCCTTAAACACTGAAGCTTTCTTT
CDR3aa: CAWSPLNTEAFF

v_gene: TRBV15
d_gene: TRBD2
abundance: .
j_gene: TRBJ2-3
CDR3nt: TGTGCCACCAAGTACGGGACTAGCGGCACAGATACGCAGTATTTT
CDR3aa: CATKYGTSGTDTQYF

v_gene: TRBV7-3
d_gene: .
abundance: .
j_gene: TRBJ1-6
CDR3nt: TGTGCCAGCGGGCTCTCCTATAATTCACCCCTCCACTTT
CDR3aa: CASGLSYNSPLHF

v_gene: TRBV4-3
d_gene: TRBD2
abundance: .
j_gene: TRBJ2-6
CDR3nt: TGCGCCAGCAGCCCTAGCGGGGGGGCTTGGGCTGGGGCCAACGTCCTGACTTTC
CDR3aa: CASSPSGGAWAGANVLTF

v_gene: TRBV19
d_gene: .
abundance: few
j_gene: TRBJ1-2
CDR3nt: TGTGCCAGCTGGCAGTTCGGCTACACCTTC
CDR3aa: CASWQFGYTF

v_gene: TRBV27
d_gene: .
abundance: .
j_gene: TRBJ2-7
CDR3nt: TGTGCCAGCAGTTTATCGCCGGGCAGGGGACCCTACGAGCAGTACTTC
CDR3aa: CASSLSPGRGPYEQYF

v_gene: TRBV5-6
d_gene: .
abundance: .
j_gene: TRBJ1-1
CDR3nt: TGTGCCAGCAGCTTTGAAGGCTTAGGGGATACTGAAGCTTTCTTT
CDR3aa: CASSFEGLGDTEAFF

v_gene: TRBV7-9
d_gene: .
abundance: .
j_gene: TRBJ1-3
CDR3nt: TGTGCCAGCAGGATTGACAGAAAAGGAAACACCATATATTTT
CDR3aa: CASRIDRKGNTIYF

v_gene: TRBV11-2
d_gene: .
abundance: .
j_gene: TRBJ2-2
CDR3nt: TGTGCCAGCAGCTTACTACAGGGAAACACCGGGGAGCTGTTTTTT
CDR3aa: CASSLLQGNTGELFF

v_gene: TRBV6-5
d_gene: .
abundance: .
j_gene: TRBJ1-2
CDR3nt: TGTGCCACCATCCCCAAACAGGGTGGCTATGGCTACACCTTC
CDR3aa: CATIPKQGGYGYTF

v_gene: TRBV11-1
d_gene: TRBD2
abundance: .
j_gene: TRBJ2-3
CDR3nt: TGTGCCAGCAGCACCCACCCTTGGGCGGGAGGCGATACGCAGTATTTT
CDR3aa: CASSTHPWAGGDTQYF